This T cell receptor (beta chain) was identified during a study of immune evolution from preneoplasia to lung adenocarcinoma. TCRdb's copy holds only in-frame clones and misses some; the assay was immunoSEQ multiplex PCR. The data contain fewer than 6,000 clones, approximately 83% of them singletons. This CDR3 has 14 residues. Germline V CDR1 and CDR2: MGHDK, SYGVNS. V gave up 2 bases and J gave up 3 bases, with 7 bases separating them. The chain combines TRBV25-1 with TRBJ1-4; possibly TRBD1 for D (5 bases). This TCR was sampled from a person aged 50 to 70 with lung adenocarcinoma. Sequencing input: FFPE normal lung tissue adjacent to the tumor. The CDR3 nucleotides are TGTGCCAGCAGTGAACAGGGTCCTAATGAAAAACTGTTTTTT. Its protein product is CASSEQGPNEKLFF.